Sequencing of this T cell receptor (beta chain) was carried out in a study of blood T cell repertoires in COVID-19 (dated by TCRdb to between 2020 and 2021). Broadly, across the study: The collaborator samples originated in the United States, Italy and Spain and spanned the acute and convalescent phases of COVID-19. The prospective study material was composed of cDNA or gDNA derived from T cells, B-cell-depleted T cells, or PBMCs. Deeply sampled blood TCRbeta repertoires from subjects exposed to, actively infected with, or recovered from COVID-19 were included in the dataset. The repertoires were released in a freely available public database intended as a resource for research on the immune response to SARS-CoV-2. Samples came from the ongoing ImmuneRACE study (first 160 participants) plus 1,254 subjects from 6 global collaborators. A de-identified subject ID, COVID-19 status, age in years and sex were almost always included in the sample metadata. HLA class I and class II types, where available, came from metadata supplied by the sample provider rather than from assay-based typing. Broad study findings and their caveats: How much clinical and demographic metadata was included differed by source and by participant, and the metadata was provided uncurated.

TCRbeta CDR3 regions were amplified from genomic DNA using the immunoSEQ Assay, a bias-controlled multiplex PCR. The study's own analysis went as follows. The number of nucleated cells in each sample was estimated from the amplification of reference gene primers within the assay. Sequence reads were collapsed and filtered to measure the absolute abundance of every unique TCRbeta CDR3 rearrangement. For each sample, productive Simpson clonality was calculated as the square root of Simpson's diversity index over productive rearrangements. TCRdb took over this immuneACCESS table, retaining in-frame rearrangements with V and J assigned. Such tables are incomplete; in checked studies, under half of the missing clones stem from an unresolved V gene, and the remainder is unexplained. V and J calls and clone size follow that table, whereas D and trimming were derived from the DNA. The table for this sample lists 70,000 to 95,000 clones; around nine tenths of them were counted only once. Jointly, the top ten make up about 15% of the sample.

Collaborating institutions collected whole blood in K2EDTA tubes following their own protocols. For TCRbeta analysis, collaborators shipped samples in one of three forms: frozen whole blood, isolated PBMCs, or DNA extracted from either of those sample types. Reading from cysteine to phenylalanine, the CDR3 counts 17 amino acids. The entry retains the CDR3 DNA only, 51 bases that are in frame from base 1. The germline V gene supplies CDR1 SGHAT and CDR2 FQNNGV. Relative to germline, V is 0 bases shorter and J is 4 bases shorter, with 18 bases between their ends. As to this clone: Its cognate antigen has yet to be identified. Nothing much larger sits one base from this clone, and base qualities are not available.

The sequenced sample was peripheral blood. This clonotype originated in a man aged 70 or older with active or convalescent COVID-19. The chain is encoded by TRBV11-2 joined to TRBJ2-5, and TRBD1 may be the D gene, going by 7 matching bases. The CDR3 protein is CASSLDYRGGLGETQYF. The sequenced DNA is TGTGCCAGCAGCTTAGATTACAGGGGAGGCCTAGGAGAGACCCAGTACTTC.